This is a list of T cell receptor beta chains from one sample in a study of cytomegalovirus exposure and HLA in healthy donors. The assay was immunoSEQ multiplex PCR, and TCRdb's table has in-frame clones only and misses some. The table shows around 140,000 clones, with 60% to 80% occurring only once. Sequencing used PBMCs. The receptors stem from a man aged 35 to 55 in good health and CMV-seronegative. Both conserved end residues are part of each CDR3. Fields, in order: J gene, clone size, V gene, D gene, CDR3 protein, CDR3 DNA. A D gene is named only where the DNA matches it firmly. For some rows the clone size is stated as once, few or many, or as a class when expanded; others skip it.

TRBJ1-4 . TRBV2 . CASRGTPDEKLFF TGTGCCAGCAGAGGGACTCCCGATGAAAAACTGTTTTTT
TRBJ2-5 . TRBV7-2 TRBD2 CASSLGLAGVETQYF TGTGCCAGCAGCTTAGGGCTAGCGGGGGTAGAGACCCAGTACTTC
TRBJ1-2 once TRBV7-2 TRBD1 CASSLYTGTAEGYGYTF TGTGCCAGCAGCTTGTATACCGGGACAGCGGAGGGCTATGGCTACACCTTC
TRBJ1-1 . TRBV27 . CASSFAGGSTEAFF TGTGCCAGCAGTTTTGCGGGAGGGAGCACTGAAGCTTTCTTT
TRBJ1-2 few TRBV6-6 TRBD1 CASSLGRTGGNYGYTF TGTGCCAGCAGTTTGGGGAGGACAGGCGGGAACTATGGCTACACCTTC
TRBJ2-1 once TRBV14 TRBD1 CASSQVTSSGTGMRNEQFF TGTGCCAGCAGCCAAGTCACTTCATCCGGGACAGGGATGAGGAATGAGCAGTTCTTC
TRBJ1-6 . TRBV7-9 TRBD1 CASSLLQGAATPLHF TGTGCCAGCAGCTTACTCCAGGGGGCTGCGACACCCCTCCACTTT
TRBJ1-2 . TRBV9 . CASSVEGVGYGYTF TGTGCCAGCAGCGTAGAGGGGGTGGGCTATGGCTACACCTTC
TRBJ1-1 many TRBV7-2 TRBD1 CASSWDRGRDTEAFF TGTGCCAGCAGCTGGGACAGGGGGCGGGACACTGAAGCTTTCTTT
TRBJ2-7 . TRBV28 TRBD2 CASSPLGLESYEQYF TGTGCCAGCAGCCCACTGGGACTAGAGTCGTACGAGCAGTACTTC
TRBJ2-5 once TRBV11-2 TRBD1 CASSLDSEVGTEETQYF TGTGCCAGCAGCTTAGATAGTGAGGTGGGGACAGAAGAGACCCAGTACTTC
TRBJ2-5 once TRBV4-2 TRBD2 CASGKAGGAETQYF TGTGCCAGCGGTAAAGCGGGGGGCGCGGAGACCCAGTACTTC
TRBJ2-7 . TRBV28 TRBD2 CASSFLGLSGGIYEQYF TGTGCCAGCAGTTTCTTGGGTCTAAGCGGGGGGATCTACGAGCAGTACTTC
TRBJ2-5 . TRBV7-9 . CASSLYGEPGETQYF TGTGCCAGCAGCTTATACGGGGAGCCTGGAGAGACCCAGTACTTC
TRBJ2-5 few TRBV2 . CASTGQGWETQYF TGTGCCAGCACTGGACAAGGTTGGGAGACCCAGTACTTC
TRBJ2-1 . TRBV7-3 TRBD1 CASSGGQGTYNEQFF TGTGCCAGCAGCGGCGGACAGGGCACCTACAATGAGCAGTTCTTC
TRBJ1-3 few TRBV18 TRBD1 CASSPGQTIGNTIYF TGTGCCAGCTCACCGGGACAGACAATAGGAAACACCATATATTTT
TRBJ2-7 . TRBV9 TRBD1 CASGTGQNFYEQYF TGTGCCAGCGGAACGGGACAGAACTTCTACGAGCAGTACTTC
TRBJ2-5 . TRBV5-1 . CASSSGLETQYF TGCGCCAGCAGCTCCGGGTTGGAGACCCAGTACTTC
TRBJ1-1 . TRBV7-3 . CASSPSGFTEAFF TGTGCCAGCAGCCCCTCAGGGTTCACTGAAGCTTTCTTT
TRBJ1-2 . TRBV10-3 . CAISVEGSGYGYTF TGTGCCATCAGTGTGGAGGGGTCGGGCTATGGCTACACCTTC
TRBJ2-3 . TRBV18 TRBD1 CASSPTGGSADTQYF TGTGCCAGCTCACCGACAGGGGGAAGTGCAGATACGCAGTATTTT
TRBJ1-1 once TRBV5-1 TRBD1 CASRSTGGRGNTEAFF TGCGCCAGCAGATCGACAGGGGGGAGGGGGAACACTGAAGCTTTCTTT
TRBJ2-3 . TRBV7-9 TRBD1 CASSPPGQKLTDTQYF TGTGCCAGCAGCCCCCCGGGACAGAAGCTCACAGATACGCAGTATTTT
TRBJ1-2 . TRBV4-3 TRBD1 CASSQGDRQDYGYTF TGCGCCAGCAGCCAAGGGGACAGGCAAGACTATGGCTACACCTTC
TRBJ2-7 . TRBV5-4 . CASNQQGSTGEQYF TGTGCCAGCAACCAACAGGGTTCCACTGGCGAGCAGTACTTC
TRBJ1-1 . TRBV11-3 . CASSLSGSAGTEAFF TGTGCCAGCAGCTTAAGTGGGTCGGCGGGCACTGAAGCTTTCTTT
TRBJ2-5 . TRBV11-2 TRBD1 CASSLESGQGGETQYF TGTGCCAGCAGCTTAGAATCGGGACAGGGCGGCGAGACCCAGTACTTC
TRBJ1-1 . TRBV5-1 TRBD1 CASSATGSPNTEAFF TGCGCCAGCAGCGCGACAGGGTCGCCGAACACTGAAGCTTTCTTT
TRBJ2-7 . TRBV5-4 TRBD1 CASRLDRGLAYEQYF TGTGCCAGCAGGTTAGACAGGGGGCTTGCCTACGAGCAGTACTTC
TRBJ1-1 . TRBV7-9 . CASSLAIGVNTEAFF TGTGCCAGCAGCTTAGCGATCGGGGTTAACACTGAAGCTTTCTTT
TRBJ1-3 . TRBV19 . CASSEWSSGNTIYF TGTGCCAGTAGTGAGTGGAGTTCTGGAAACACCATATATTTT
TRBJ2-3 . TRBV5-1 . CASSLAGADTQYF TGCGCCAGCAGCTTGGCAGGGGCAGATACGCAGTATTTT
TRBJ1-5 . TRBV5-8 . CASTPAQLAVGNQPQHF TGTGCCAGCACCCCTGCTCAGTTAGCAGTGGGCAATCAGCCCCAGCATTTT
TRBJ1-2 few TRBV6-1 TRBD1 CASRGTGNYGYTF TGTGCCAGCAGAGGGACAGGGAACTATGGCTACACCTTC
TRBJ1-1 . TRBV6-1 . CASTEPTGNTEAFF TGTGCCAGCACCGAACCGACAGGGAACACTGAAGCTTTCTTT
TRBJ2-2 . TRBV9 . CASSVTGTKNTGELFF TGTGCCAGCAGCGTTACCGGGACAAAGAACACCGGGGAGCTGTTTTTT
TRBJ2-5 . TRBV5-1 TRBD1 CASSHGQVKETQYF TGCGCCAGCAGTCACGGACAGGTGAAAGAGACCCAGTACTTC
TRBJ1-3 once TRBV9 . CASSVDPGGGNTIYF TGTGCCAGCAGCGTAGATCCAGGAGGGGGAAACACCATATATTTT